The rows below give T cell receptor beta chains drawn from one sample of a study of T cells after yellow fever vaccination. Each CDR3 protein is one row after TCRdb ran MiXCR on the 5' RACE reads. The top ten hold 20% to 25% of the sample, which has 250,000 to 400,000 distinct CDR3 sequences, about 4% seen once. Sample: PBMCs, taken 5 days after the yellow fever booster vaccination. The receptor set was obtained from a man between 18 and 29 years old who received the YFV17D yellow fever vaccine. The CDR3 runs from the conserved cysteine through the conserved F or W. D genes are given only for firm matches. Clone size is given for some rows only: seen once, a few or many times, or a class if the clone is expanded.

size	V	J	D	DNA	CDR3
few	TRBV18	TRBJ2-3	NA	TGTGCCAGCTCACCCCTACTGTGGGACACAGATACGCAGTATTTT	CASSPLLWDTDTQYF
NA	TRBV7-8	TRBJ1-6	NA	TGTGCCAGCAGCCAACCCGGGACGTCGAATTCACCCCTCCACTTT	CASSQPGTSNSPLHF
NA	TRBV3-1	TRBJ1-2	NA	TGTGCCAGCAGCCTGTCTAGGGCGCCCTCGAAAGGCTACACCTTC	CASSLSRAPSKGYTF
few	TRBV5-6	TRBJ1-1	NA	TGTGCCAGCAGCTTAGCTTACACTGAAGCTTTCTTT	CASSLAYTEAFF
NA	TRBV7-9	TRBJ1-6	NA	TGTGCCAGCAGCTCCACGACAGCTTTTAATTCACCCCTCCACTTT	CASSSTTAFNSPLHF
few	TRBV29-1	TRBJ2-3	NA	TGCAGCGTTGAACCGGACACAGATACGCAGTATTTT	CSVEPDTDTQYF
many	TRBV7-6	TRBJ2-3	NA	TGTGCCAGCCGGCGATACGGGGGACCTCCCACAGATACGCAGTATTTT	CASRRYGGPPTDTQYF
many	TRBV10-3	TRBJ2-1	NA	TGTGCCACTACGGACAGTTACAATGAGCAGTTCTTC	CATTDSYNEQFF
many	TRBV6-5	TRBJ2-1	NA	TGTGCCAGCACTCCTAAAGGTCGGGGGCTCCTATACTTGGACTCCTACAATGAGCAGTTCTTC	CASTPKGRGLLYLDSYNEQFF
few	TRBV11-2	TRBJ2-4	NA	TGTGCCAGCAGCTACGGACAAGGCAAAAACATTCAGTACTTC	CASSYGQGKNIQYF
many	TRBV3-1	TRBJ2-3	NA	TGTGCCAGCAGCGCCTCGGCGGATACGCAGTATTTT	CASSASADTQYF
few	TRBV24-1	TRBJ2-3	NA	TGTGCCACCAGTGAGGGAGCAGCGTACACAGATACGCAGTATTTT	CATSEGAAYTDTQYF
NA	TRBV20-1	TRBJ1-4	TRBD1	TGCAGTGCTATGAGACAGGGCGGGATTGAAAAACTGTTTTTT	CSAMRQGGIEKLFF
few	TRBV5-4	TRBJ1-1	NA	TGTGCCAGCAGCTTGTGGGGGGTTGAAGCTTTCTTT	CASSLWGVEAFF
few	TRBV20-1	TRBJ1-1	TRBD1	TGCAGTGCACCGACAGGGGGCAACACTGAAGCTTTCTTT	CSAPTGGNTEAFF
NA	TRBV20-1	TRBJ1-2	NA	TGCAGTGCTCCTGGGGGGGCCGGCCCCTGGGGCTACACCTTC	CSAPGGAGPWGYTF